Below are 11 T cell receptor beta chains sequenced from a single sample in a study of T cell responses to AZD1222 COVID-19 vaccine. Libraries were prepared by immunoSEQ multiplex PCR; TCRdb keeps only in-frame clonotypes and omits some of them. Of about 150,000 clones in the sample, 90% were seen once. The material sequenced was peripheral blood, taken on day 0 of AZD1222 vaccination. The source of these receptors is an adult in good health.

For the CDR3, the DNA is TGTGCCAGCAGTTCCTCGGTCCTCTCTGGAAACACCATATATTTT. Translation gives CASSSSVLSGNTIYF. The rearrangement links TRBV6-2 or TRBV6-3 to TRBJ1-3, with no clear D. Trimming took 4 bases from V and 0 from J, leaving 10 bases between them. This CDR3 has 15 amino acids. CDR1 and CDR2 (germline): MNHEY, SVGEGT.

The CDR3 loop is CASSFVTGGGTDTQYF. CDR3 sequence (DNA): TGTGCCAGCAGCTTCGTAACGGGAGGTGGTACAGATACGCAGTATTTT. V is TRBV7-9 and J is TRBJ2-3; TRBD2 aligns across 7 bases. Germline assignment: CDR1 SEHNR and CDR2 FQNEAQ (reference sequence). CDR3 length: 16 residues. V was pared by 3 bases and J by 3 bases, with 9 bases of the junction left unmatched.

This chain connects TRBV27 to TRBJ2-7; weak D call: TRBD1 (6 bases). The germline V gene encodes CDR1 MNHEY and CDR2 SMNVEV (reference sequence). The length of the CDR3 is 16 residues. Trimming left V 3 bases short and J 3 bases short, with 18 bases between. DNA of the CDR3: TGTGCCAGCAGTTTTGGCAGGGGATTCTCCTACTACGAGCAGTACTTC. Residues: CASSFGRGFSYYEQYF.

V and J are TRBV7-2 and TRBJ2-7, with no clear D. The V gene's germline CDR1 is SGHTA and CDR2 FQGNSA. The CDR3 has 15 amino acids. V lost 5 bases and J lost 0, with 14 bases in between. The CDR3 sequence: CASSPSPAASYEQYF. CDR3 coding DNA: TGTGCCAGCAGCCCATCCCCGGCAGCCTCCTACGAGCAGTACTTC.

The chain joins TRBV27 to TRBJ1-1; no clear D gene. The CDR3 is 15 amino acids. The V end was cut by 2 bases, the J end by 0 bases, with 10 bases between. Germline V gives CDR1 MNHEY, CDR2 SMNVEV (reference sequence). The CDR3 region is CASSLSFSLNTEAFF. CDR3 bases: TGTGCCAGCAGTTTAAGTTTTTCGCTGAACACTGAAGCTTTCTTT.

The chain links TRBV7-2 to TRBJ2-1; tentatively, D is TRBD1 or TRBD2 (5 bases each). The CDR3 has 13 residues. Germline CDR1 is SGHTA and CDR2 is FQGNSA. The V gene lost 2 bases and the J gene lost 12 bases, with 14 bases spanning the gap. The CDR3 is CASSLSTGGLQFF. CDR3 DNA sequence: TGTGCCAGCAGCTTAAGTACAGGAGGCCTGCAGTTCTTC.

This chain uses TRBV27 with TRBJ1-1; D uncertain. V was trimmed by 2 bases and J by 3 bases, leaving 7 bases between them. In germline, CDR1 is MNHEY, CDR2 SMNVEV (reference sequence). The CDR3 runs 13 residues. CDR3 amino acids: CASSLRSDTEAFF. The CDR3 DNA reads as TGTGCCAGCAGTTTAAGATCAGACACTGAAGCTTTCTTT.

The V gene is TRBV27, the J gene TRBJ2-7, with 7 bases aligning to TRBD1. Looked up from germline, CDR1 is MNHEY and CDR2 is SMNVEV (reference sequence). V lost 5 bases and J lost 6; bases outside the gene matches: 4. This CDR3 is 12 amino acids long. CDR3 amino acids: CASSNRGGEQYF. The CDR3 nucleotides read TGTGCCAGCAGTAACAGGGGTGGCGAGCAGTACTTC.

This chain links TRBV4-1 with TRBJ1-1, with 10 bases fitting TRBD1. This CDR3 has 18 residues. After removal of 1 base from V and 0 bases from J, the junction contained 8 bases not matched to a gene. CDR1 is MGHRA, CDR2 YSYEKL, per germline. CDR3 DNA: TGCGCCAGCAGCCAAGGGGCCGTGACAGGGGGCCTGAACACTGAAGCTTTCTTT. Residues: CASSQGAVTGGLNTEAFF.

The chain links TRBV19 to TRBJ2-7; the match to TRBD1 covers 8 bases. Germline CDR1 and CDR2: LNHDA and SQIVND (reference sequence). The CDR3 consists of 15 residues. Trimming at V came to 10 bases and at J to 5 bases, leaving 16 bases not matched to a gene. In nucleotides, the CDR3 is TGTGCCACCTCATGGGCTGGGACAGGCCGGGACGAGCAGTACTTC. It encodes CATSWAGTGRDEQYF. Looking up the rest from reference TRBV19 and TRBJ2-7 gives the full variable domain: DGGITQSPKYLFRKEGQNVTLSCEQNLNHDAMYWYRQDPGQGLRLIYYSQIVNDFQKGDIAEGYSVSREKKESFPLTVTSAQKNPTAFYLCATSWAGTGRDEQYFGPGTRLTVT.

The count of this clone is one. The chain uses TRBV7-9 and TRBJ1-1, with D maybe TRBD1 (5 bases). This CDR3 region has 17 residues. Trimming shortened V by 4 bases and J by 0 bases, and 18 bases separated the two germline ends. Germline assignment: CDR1 SEHNR and CDR2 FQNEAQ (reference sequence). CDR3 coding DNA: TGTGCCAGCAGCTCCACTTCCTTGACAGATCTGAACACTGAAGCTTTCTTT. Translation gives CASSSTSLTDLNTEAFF.